A single sample gave rise to the 26 T cell receptor beta chains below, sequenced in a study of blood T cell repertoires in COVID-19. The assay was immunoSEQ multiplex PCR, and TCRdb's table has in-frame clones only and misses some. The sample lists approximately 50,000 clones; approximately 89% were seen once. The sequenced sample was peripheral blood. These TCRs come from a man between 60 and 75 years old with acute or convalescent COVID-19.

The rearrangement uses TRBV14 and TRBJ2-5, with D uncertain. This CDR3 spans 13 amino acids. Trimming removed 1 base from V and 1 base from J, with 4 bases in between. The V gene's germline CDR1 is SGHDN and CDR2 FVKESK. The CDR3 DNA reads as TGTGCCAGCAGCCAAGGCAGCCAAGAGACCCAGTACTTC. This translates into CASSQGSQETQYF.

In its sample, this clone was seen once. The chain combines TRBV7-9 with TRBJ1-2; 10 positions agree with TRBD1. With 1 base clipped from V and 6 bases from J, the junction kept 5 bases outside the gene matches. Germline values: CDR1 SEHNR, CDR2 FQNEAQ (reference sequence). The CDR3 consists of 15 residues. DNA of the CDR3: TGTGCCAGCAGCTTAGATGGGACAGGGGCCGATGGCTACACCTTC. Translation gives CASSLDGTGADGYTF.

The chain has TRBV2 and TRBJ1-1, with D perhaps TRBD1 (5 bases). The CDR3 extends over 13 amino acids. The V and J ends lost 7 bases and 1 base respectively, with 10 bases between them. Germline CDR1 is SNHLY and CDR2 is FYNNEI. The CDR3 protein is CASNYQGNTEAFF. CDR3 coding DNA: TGTGCCAGCAACTACCAGGGGAACACTGAAGCTTTCTTT.

The rearrangement links TRBV19 to TRBJ2-7; maybe TRBD1 (6 bases). Germline CDR1 is LNHDA and CDR2 is SQIVND (reference sequence). Deletions cut 7 bases from V and 2 bases from J, with 15 bases between. The CDR3 extends over 14 amino acids. The CDR3 sequence: CASITDRLTYEQYF. The CDR3 DNA reads TGTGCCAGTATTACTGACAGGCTAACCTACGAGCAGTACTTC.

V and J are TRBV5-1 and TRBJ2-7; TRBD2 matches 7 bases. V shed 4 bases, J shed 6 bases, and the junction held 10 bases outside the gene matches. Germline V lookup: CDR1 SGHRS, CDR2 YFSETQ. This CDR3 contains 14 residues. CDR3 sequence: CASSPGGSLGEQYF. CDR3 sequence (DNA): TGCGCCAGCAGCCCAGGCGGGAGTCTGGGCGAGCAGTACTTC.

The chain combines TRBV7-2 with TRBJ1-3; no reliable D call. Germline CDR1 reads SGHTA; CDR2 reads FQGNSA. This CDR3 comprises 15 residues. V was pared by 1 base and J by 0 bases, with 7 bases between. Here the CDR3 DNA reads TGTGCCAGCAGCTTAGGGCGGAGCTCTGGAAACACCATATATTTT. Protein product: CASSLGRSSGNTIYF.

As to this clone: The sample holds other DNA sequences that translate to the same CDR3. CDR3 bases: TGTGCCAGCTCACCGGGACAGGGGGAGACCCAGTACTTC. Amino acids: CASSPGQGETQYF. The genes are TRBV18 and TRBJ2-5; 10 bases match TRBD1. The CDR3 is 13 residues long. From germline, CDR1 is KGHSH and CDR2 LQKENI. V was clipped by 3 bases and J by 5 bases; unmatched bases: 0.

This clone was counted once. The chain couples TRBV5-1 to TRBJ2-7, with D perhaps TRBD1 (6 bases). The CDR3 has 15 amino acids. V was cut by 4 bases and J by 0 bases, with 14 bases left in between. CDR1 is SGHRS, CDR2 YFSETQ, per germline. The CDR3 region is CASSLYRDNSYEQYF. Here the CDR3 DNA reads TGCGCCAGCAGCCTCTACCGGGACAACTCCTACGAGCAGTACTTC.

This clone was recorded once. The same CDR3 is also encoded by other DNA sequences in this sample. This chain joins TRBV2 and TRBJ2-6; TRBD1 matches at 11 bases. J was trimmed by 4 bases and V by 5 bases; bases with no gene match: 7. Per the germline V gene, CDR1 is SNHLY and CDR2 is FYNNEI. The CDR3 has 17 residues. As DNA, the CDR3 is TGTGCCAGCAGTCGGACAGGGGGCGCCCCGGGGGCCAACGTCCTGACTTTC. Translation gives CASSRTGGAPGANVLTF.

The V call is TRBV4-1, the J call TRBJ2-1; 7 positions match TRBD2. After removal of 4 bases from V and 1 base from J, the junction contained 7 bases not matched to a gene. The CDR3 spans 16 residues. Germline V gene data show CDR1 as MGHRA and CDR2 as YSYEKL. The CDR3, as DNA: TGCGCCAGCAGCCGGAGAACTAGCGTTTCCTACAATGAGCAGTTCTTC. It yields the protein CASSRRTSVSYNEQFF.

V is TRBV16 and J is TRBJ1-5, with TRBD1 matching 9 bases. Germline V gene lookup returns CDR1 KGHSY and CDR2 FQNENV. This CDR3 region has 17 residues. J lost 4 bases, V lost 4 bases, and 11 bases had no gene match. CDR3 in DNA: TGTGCCAGCAGCCCTCAGGGACAGGGACCAAAGAATCAGCCCCAGCATTTT. Its translation: CASSPQGQGPKNQPQHF.

This chain links TRBV11-3 with TRBJ1-5; TRBD1 is a possible D gene (5 bases). The CDR3 length is 15 residues. Germline-derived CDR1 and CDR2 are SGHNT and YENEEA. V lost 1 base and J 0 bases, leaving 7 bases between the germline ends. This CDR3 reads CASSLAGDSNQPQHF. CDR3 bases: TGTGCCAGCAGCTTAGCGGGGGATAGCAATCAGCCCCAGCATTTT.

The chain has TRBV4-2 and TRBJ2-1; 10 bases map to TRBD2. Germline CDR1 LGHNA, CDR2 YNFKEQ. V lost 4 bases and J lost 6; bases outside the gene matches: 12. This CDR3 contains 17 residues. CDR3 sequence reads: CASSPDVGSGRVNEQFF. The CDR3 region has the DNA TGTGCCAGCAGCCCCGATGTTGGAAGCGGGAGGGTCAATGAGCAGTTCTTC.

The chain recombines TRBV7-2 with TRBJ2-3; D is perhaps TRBD2 (5 bases). CDR1 SGHTA and CDR2 FQGNSA come from the germline V gene. The CDR3 contains 13 residues. Deletions cut 0 bases from V and 7 bases from J, with 8 bases between. The CDR3 is CASSLARGNTQYF. The CDR3 DNA reads as TGTGCCAGCAGCTTAGCGAGAGGGAATACGCAGTATTTT.

J is TRBJ1-2 and V is TRBV6-5; no reliable D call. Germline V gives CDR1 MNHEY, CDR2 SVGAGI. This CDR3 has 11 residues. Trimming shortened V by 4 bases and J by 4 bases, and 4 bases separated the two germline ends. The CDR3 DNA reads as TGTGCCAGCAGTTTCGGCTATGGCTACACCTTC. It is translated as CASSFGYGYTF.

The chain carries TRBV7-9 and TRBJ2-2, with 11 positions matching TRBD1. CDR1 and CDR2 (germline): SEHNR, FQNEAQ (reference sequence). The CDR3 covers 15 residues. Trimming took 5 bases from V and 4 from J; bases not matched to a gene: 3. CDR3: CASSPGQGATGELFF. The CDR3 region has the DNA TGTGCCAGCAGCCCCGGACAGGGGGCCACCGGGGAGCTGTTTTTT.

This chain links TRBV18 with TRBJ1-1; 8 bases are shared with TRBD1. The germline V gene has CDR1 KGHSH and CDR2 LQKENI. Germline trimming cut 6 bases from V and 1 base from J; bases unmatched to any gene: 7. This CDR3 has 15 residues. CDR3 region: CASSLGQGRNTEAFF. For the CDR3, the DNA is TGTGCCAGCTCCCTAGGACAGGGTCGGAACACTGAAGCTTTCTTT.

This rearrangement joins TRBV4-1 to TRBJ2-7, with 8 bases matching TRBD2. Germline CDR1 and CDR2: MGHRA and YSYEKL. The CDR3 length is 18 residues. The trim removed 5 bases at V and 1 base at J, leaving 16 bases unmatched. CDR3: CASSSRVSRASGSYEQYF. DNA of the CDR3: TGCGCCAGCAGCTCCCGAGTTAGTCGGGCTAGCGGGTCCTACGAGCAGTACTTC.

This chain uses TRBV9 with TRBJ1-6; D is possibly TRBD1 (6 bases). Per the germline V gene, CDR1 is SGDLS and CDR2 is YYNGEE. Trimming removed 4 bases at V and 7 bases at J, with 15 bases between. The CDR3 runs 15 residues. CDR3 coding DNA: TGTGCCAGCAGCTTATTGGACAGTGGAAATTCACCCCTCCACTTT. Protein product: CASSLLDSGNSPLHF.

The CDR3 DNA follows: TGTGCCAGCAGTAACTCCGGGACTAGCGGGACTCCCGGGGAGCTGTTTTTT. This translates into CASSNSGTSGTPGELFF. The chain has TRBV28 and TRBJ2-2, with 13 bases identical to TRBD2. Germline V gene data show CDR1 as MDHEN and CDR2 as SYDVKM. CDR3 length: 17 amino acids. V shed 5 bases and J 6 bases; nucleotides not matched to a gene: 9.

This sequence joins TRBV4-1 and TRBJ2-7; D possibly corresponds to TRBD2 (6 bases). The germline V gene has CDR1 MGHRA and CDR2 YSYEKL. Between the trimmed V and J ends, which lost 1 base and 3 bases, there was a span of 13 bases. CDR3 size: 15 residues. CDR3: CASSQVSGSGYEQYF. CDR3 DNA sequence: TGCGCCAGCAGCCAAGTTTCCGGGAGTGGCTACGAGCAGTACTTC.

The chain couples TRBV6-1 to TRBJ1-2, with D possibly matching TRBD1 (6 bases). Germline CDR1 reads MNHNS; CDR2 reads SASEGT. The CDR3 runs 14 residues. Trimming took 5 bases from V and 4 from J, leaving 14 bases between them. The CDR3 DNA reads TGTGCCAGCAGTTATGACCAGGGGACCTATGGCTACACCTTC. This translates into CASSYDQGTYGYTF.

The chain recombines TRBV2 with TRBJ2-7; 9 positions match TRBD2. The CDR3 is 12 residues long. Germline V lookup: CDR1 SNHLY, CDR2 FYNNEI. V trimming: 11 bases; J trimming: 3 bases; junction bases outside the gene matches: 5. This CDR3 reads CAGNSGSYEQYF. CDR3 DNA sequence: TGTGCCGGTAATAGCGGGAGCTACGAGCAGTACTTC.

This clone was recorded only once. The chain carries TRBV27 and TRBJ2-7; TRBD1 matches 11 bases. The CDR3 extends over 16 amino acids. J gave up 7 bases and V 7 bases, and 15 bases lay outside the gene matches. Germline V gives CDR1 MNHEY, CDR2 SMNVEV (reference sequence). In nucleotides, the CDR3 is TGTGCCAGCACTCAAGTCGGGGGGACAGGGGGAAAGGAGCAGTACTTC. Translating gives CASTQVGGTGGKEQYF.

CDR3 residues: CAITPGLAGGEQFF. The CDR3 nucleotides are TGTGCCATCACCCCCGGACTAGCGGGAGGGGAGCAGTTCTTC. V and J are TRBV10-3 and TRBJ2-1; TRBD2 agrees at 15 bases. The CDR3 contains 14 residues. Germline assignment: CDR1 ENHRY and CDR2 SYGVKD. With 7 bases clipped from V and 10 bases from J, the junction kept 5 bases outside the gene matches.

The rearrangement uses TRBV5-6 and TRBJ1-2; 11 bases align to TRBD1. The germline V gene has CDR1 SGHDT and CDR2 YYEEEE. This CDR3 spans 13 amino acids. The J segment lost 8 bases and the V segment lost 7 bases, leaving 7 bases of the junction unmatched. CDR3 bases: TGTGCCAGCCGGACAGGGGGCGGTTGGGGCTACACCTTC. Residues: CASRTGGGWGYTF.